One sample yielded the 22 T cell receptor beta chains listed below, sequenced in a study of blood T cell repertoires in COVID-19. The assay was immunoSEQ multiplex PCR, and TCRdb's table has in-frame clones only and misses some. The table includes 90,000 or so clones, around 86% detected once. The sequencing input was peripheral blood. These receptor sequences come from a woman in her 70s with acute or convalescent COVID-19.

The CDR3 spells CSVGGGGLGKLFF. The CDR3 DNA follows: TGCAGCGTTGGCGGGGGAGGGCTTGGGAAACTGTTTTTT. The V and J genes are TRBV29-1 and TRBJ1-4; weak D call: TRBD1 (5 bases). V gave up 4 bases and J gave up 11 bases, with 17 bases separating them. Germline V lookup: CDR1 SQVTM, CDR2 ANQGSEA. The CDR3 loop spans 13 amino acids.

V usage is TRBV11-2 and J usage is TRBJ1-2; 9 bases map to TRBD1. The CDR3 is 14 amino acids. J lost 5 bases, V lost 3 bases, and 4 bases had no gene match. Germline V gene data show CDR1 as SGHAT and CDR2 as FQNNGV. Written as DNA, the CDR3 is TGTGCCAGCAGCTTGACAGGGGGGAGATATGGCTACACCTTC. Its translation: CASSLTGGRYGYTF.

The V and J genes are TRBV6-4 and TRBJ1-1; a weak D match, TRBD1 (5 bases). V lost 6 bases and J 1 base, leaving 9 bases between the germline ends. Germline V CDR1 and CDR2: MRHNA, SNTAGT. The CDR3 spans 13 residues. CDR3 protein: CASSSTGNTEAFF. DNA for the CDR3: TGTGCCAGCAGCAGTACAGGGAACACTGAAGCTTTCTTT.

V and J are TRBV6-2 or TRBV6-3 and TRBJ1-2, with D uncertain. Deletions cut 9 bases from V and 4 bases from J, with 15 bases between. CDR1 MNHEY and CDR2 SVGEGT come from the germline V gene. CDR3 length: 13 residues. Written as DNA, the CDR3 is TGTGCCAGTACCCCTCGGGGAAGCTATGGCTACACCTTC. Translating it yields CASTPRGSYGYTF.

The V and J genes are TRBV2 and TRBJ2-2; TRBD1 agrees at 8 bases. The CDR3 length is 17 residues. From germline, CDR1 is SNHLY and CDR2 FYNNEI. The V gene end was trimmed by 4 bases and the J gene end by 1 base; junction bases not matched to a gene: 8. CDR3: CASSVNPGTGNTGELFF. CDR3 bases: TGTGCCAGCAGTGTAAATCCCGGGACAGGGAACACCGGGGAGCTGTTTTTT.

The rearrangement uses TRBV6-6 and TRBJ2-4, with 8 bases identical to TRBD1. The junction had 1 base not matched to a gene; V was cut back by 3 bases and J by 0 bases. The V gene's germline CDR1 is MNHNY and CDR2 SVGAGI (reference sequence). CDR3 size: 15 residues. CDR3: CASSYDRGAKNIQYF. The CDR3 bases are TGTGCCAGCAGTTATGACAGGGGAGCCAAAAACATTCAGTACTTC.

The J gene is TRBJ2-6, the V gene TRBV5-1, with D possibly matching TRBD1 (5 bases). The CDR3 has 18 residues. Trimming took 2 bases from V and 2 from J, leaving 17 bases between them. Germline values: CDR1 SGHRS, CDR2 YFSETQ. The CDR3 spells CASSFLRQHDTGANVLTF. In DNA form, the CDR3 reads TGCGCCAGCAGCTTCTTACGACAGCACGATACTGGGGCCAACGTCCTGACTTTC.

The rearrangement uses TRBV19 and TRBJ2-1; 7 bases line up with TRBD2. The CDR3 totals 16 residues. The germline gives CDR1 LNHDA, CDR2 SQIVND (reference sequence). The ends lost 1 base at V and 6 bases at J; junction bases unmatched: 9. CDR3 sequence: CASSIGGGFQGNEQFF. The CDR3 DNA sequence: TGTGCCAGTAGTATAGGGGGGGGGTTTCAGGGCAATGAGCAGTTCTTC.

The CDR3 bases are TGTGCCAGCAGATTGGACAGGGGGCTCTATGGCTACACCTTC. It translates to CASRLDRGLYGYTF. This rearrangement joins TRBV28 to TRBJ1-2; 11 bases are a match to TRBD1. The germline V gene has CDR1 MDHEN and CDR2 SYDVKM. Trimming cost V 6 bases and J 4 bases; bases outside gene matches: 4. The CDR3 covers 14 residues.

This chain connects TRBV10-1 to TRBJ2-1; 7 bases match TRBD1. Germline lookup yields CDR1 WNHNN and CDR2 SYGVQD (reference sequence). J lost 8 bases, V lost 0 bases, and 10 bases had no gene match. The CDR3 covers 16 residues. In nucleotides, the CDR3 is TGCGCCAGCAGTGAGTCGTTGAGACAGGGTAAGGATGAGCAGTTCTTC. Translated: CASSESLRQGKDEQFF.

V is TRBV18 and J is TRBJ2-7; TRBD1 is a possible D gene (5 bases). Germline CDR1 KGHSH, CDR2 LQKENI. Trimming left V 4 bases short and J 3 bases short, with 13 bases between. CDR3 length: 14 residues. The CDR3, as DNA: TGTGCCAGCTCACACAACCCGGACAACTACGAGCAGTACTTC. It codes for CASSHNPDNYEQYF.

This CDR3 reads CASSFRGGYGYTF. The CDR3 DNA is TGTGCCAGCAGTTTCCGGGGAGGCTATGGCTACACCTTC. The rearrangement joins TRBV27 to TRBJ1-2; unclear D gene. CDR1 and CDR2 (germline): MNHEY, SMNVEV (reference sequence). The V and J ends lost 3 bases and 4 bases respectively, with 9 bases between them. The CDR3 is 13 amino acids.

In this sample, this clone turned up once. The rearrangement uses TRBV15 and TRBJ1-3; D perhaps matches TRBD1 (5 bases). This CDR3 spans 15 amino acids. Trimming shortened V by 5 bases and J by 4 bases, and 15 bases separated the two germline ends. Germline CDR1 LNHNV, CDR2 YYDKDF (reference sequence). The DNA for the CDR3 is TGTGCCACCAGCGGCGGGACTTTCTTCGGAAACACCATATATTTT. Translated, it gives CATSGGTFFGNTIYF.

The chain carries TRBV27 and TRBJ2-7; no firm D call. The V end lost 3 bases, the J end lost 4 bases, and 10 bases lay between the germline ends. Germline V gene sequence: CDR1 MNHEY, CDR2 SMNVEV (reference sequence). CDR3 length equals 13 residues. The CDR3 DNA sequence: TGTGCCAGCAGTTTGGAGACGGAGTACGAGCAGTACTTC. It translates to CASSLETEYEQYF.

J is TRBJ1-5 and V is TRBV6-5, with D unresolved. The CDR3 has 12 residues. V was clipped by 4 bases and J by 5 bases, with 6 bases between them. Germline V gene sequence: CDR1 MNHEY, CDR2 SVGAGI. The chain's CDR3 is CASSSRDQPQHF. CDR3 bases: TGTGCCAGCAGTTCGAGGGATCAGCCCCAGCATTTT.

J is TRBJ2-1 and V is TRBV30; TRBD2 matches at 9 bases. V gave up 8 bases and J gave up 9 bases; unmatched junction bases: 17. The CDR3 runs 15 residues. From germline, CDR1 is GTSNPN and CDR2 SVGIG (reference sequence). CDR3 in amino acids: CAGTVLGVAGVEQFF. The DNA for the CDR3 is TGTGCCGGGACCGTTCTGGGGGTAGCGGGAGTTGAGCAGTTCTTC.

The chain uses TRBV6-1 and TRBJ1-6, with D hard to call. In germline, CDR1 is MNHNS, CDR2 SASEGT. The CDR3 has 15 amino acids. The V end was cut by 1 base, the J end by 7 bases, with 11 bases between. The CDR3 spells CASSEGEGSNSPLHF. DNA for the CDR3: TGTGCCAGCAGTGAAGGGGAGGGAAGCAATTCACCCCTCCACTTT.

This clone was detected a few times. The CDR3, as DNA: TGTGCCAGTAGTATCCCAGGGTTCGGCACTGAAGCTTTCTTT. Encoded protein: CASSIPGFGTEAFF. The rearrangement joins TRBV19 to TRBJ1-1; tentatively, D is TRBD1 (5 bases). The V end was cut by 3 bases, the J end by 4 bases, with 12 bases between. Per the germline V gene, CDR1 is LNHDA and CDR2 is SQIVND (reference sequence). This CDR3 spans 14 amino acids.

The chain recombines TRBV10-3 with TRBJ2-1; 10 bases are shared with TRBD1. The CDR3 loop spans 15 amino acids. J was trimmed by 4 bases and V by 6 bases; bases with no gene match: 6. Germline assignment: CDR1 ENHRY and CDR2 SYGVKD. The CDR3 here is CAISPGQGPYNEQFF. DNA for the CDR3: TGTGCCATCAGCCCGGGACAGGGGCCTTACAATGAGCAGTTCTTC.

The V gene is TRBV6-1, the J gene TRBJ1-6; D unresolved. CDR3 size: 17 residues. CDR1 and CDR2 (germline): MNHNS, SASEGT. The V gene lost 3 bases and the J gene lost 0 bases, with 12 bases spanning the gap. CDR3 in amino acids: CASSDLAVSSYNSPLHF. For the CDR3, the DNA is TGTGCCAGCAGTGATCTGGCGGTGAGCTCCTATAATTCACCCCTCCACTTT.

This chain joins TRBV6-1 and TRBJ1-5; perhaps TRBD1 as D (6 bases). Germline CDR1 is MNHNS and CDR2 is SASEGT. V lost 0 bases, J lost 0 bases, and 12 bases lay in between. This CDR3 is built from 17 residues. The CDR3 sequence is CASSEAGGGISNQPQHF. The DNA of the CDR3 is TGTGCCAGCAGTGAAGCGGGAGGGGGGATTAGCAATCAGCCCCAGCATTTT.

The chain uses TRBV5-4 and TRBJ1-4; D is unresolved. Germline assignment: CDR1 SGHNT and CDR2 YYREEE (reference sequence). The CDR3 covers 14 residues. The V and J ends lost 3 bases and 7 bases respectively, with 13 bases between them. The CDR3 loop reads CASSSAAAGEKLFF. As DNA, the CDR3 is TGTGCCAGCAGCTCCGCGGCGGCGGGTGAAAAACTGTTTTTT.